The clone carrying this TCR beta chain was counted a few times. Antigen: not known. The CDR3 loop spans 14 amino acids. Germline lookup yields CDR1 SGHNT and CDR2 YYREEE (reference sequence). With 4 bases clipped from V and 5 bases from J, the junction kept 4 bases outside the gene matches. These data are taken from a study of T cells after yellow fever vaccination. Researchers made TCR cDNA using 5'RACE template switching, and this step added a universal primer site and UMIs. TCRdb passed the 5' RACE reads through MiXCR, listing each CDR3 protein once. The profile covers 400,000 to 650,000 distinct CDR3 sequences, with 20% to 25% appearing a single time and approximately 16% taken by the ten largest. Findings and caveats of the study: Abundant bulk-population clonotypes could contaminate the FACS-sorted repertoires. Peaking faster, on day 5 versus 15, the secondary response was nonetheless weaker.

This chain uses TRBV5-4 with TRBJ1-5, with 9 bases lining up with TRBD1. The sequence was collected from a young man who received the YFV17D yellow fever vaccine. This specimen consisted of PBMCs, obtained approximately 20 days after the first yellow fever vaccination. The CDR3 DNA follows: TGTGCCAGCAGCGTGGACAGGGGAGATCAGCCCCAGCATTTT. Protein: CASSVDRGDQPQHF.